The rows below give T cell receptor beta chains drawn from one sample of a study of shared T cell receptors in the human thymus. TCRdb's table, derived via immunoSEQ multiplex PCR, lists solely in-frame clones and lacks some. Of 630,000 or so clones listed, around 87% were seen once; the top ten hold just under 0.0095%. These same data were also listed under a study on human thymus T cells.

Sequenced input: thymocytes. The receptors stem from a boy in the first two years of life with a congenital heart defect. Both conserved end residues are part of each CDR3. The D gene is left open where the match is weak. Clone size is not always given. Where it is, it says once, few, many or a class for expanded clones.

cdr3_nt: TGTGCCAGCAGCCAACGCCGGGACAGGGCCAACAATGAGCAGTTCTTC
cdr3_aa: CASSQRRDRANNEQFF
d_call: TRBD1
j_call: TRBJ2-1
v_call: TRBV5-6
clone_size: NA

cdr3_nt: TGTGCCAGCAGCGTAGGAGGACAGGGAAGGTACGAGCAGTACTTC
cdr3_aa: CASSVGGQGRYEQYF
d_call: TRBD1
j_call: TRBJ2-7
v_call: TRBV9
clone_size: NA

cdr3_nt: TGTGCCAGCAGCCAATGGGGGGGGTACCAGCCCCAGCATTTT
cdr3_aa: CASSQWGGYQPQHF
d_call: NA
j_call: TRBJ1-5
v_call: TRBV6-5
clone_size: NA

cdr3_nt: TGTGCCAGCAGCCTCTGGGACAGGGTGAACACTGAAGCTTTCTTT
cdr3_aa: CASSLWDRVNTEAFF
d_call: TRBD1
j_call: TRBJ1-1
v_call: TRBV5-4
clone_size: NA

cdr3_nt: TGTGCCAGCAGCGCCAGTCCAAGTGATAGCAATCAGCCCCAGCATTTT
cdr3_aa: CASSASPSDSNQPQHF
d_call: NA
j_call: TRBJ1-5
v_call: TRBV9
clone_size: NA

cdr3_nt: TGTGCCAGCAGCTTATTTGGCGGACTCTACGAGCAGTACTTC
cdr3_aa: CASSLFGGLYEQYF
d_call: NA
j_call: TRBJ2-7
v_call: TRBV7-2
clone_size: NA

cdr3_nt: TGTGCCAGCAGTTCGTCGGCTAGCGGGAGGGTCCCTTCTACCTACAATGAGCAGTTCTTC
cdr3_aa: CASSSSASGRVPSTYNEQFF
d_call: TRBD2
j_call: TRBJ2-1
v_call: TRBV27
clone_size: NA

cdr3_nt: TGCGCCAGCAGCCATGGGACAGTGCGCTCCTACGAGCAGTACTTC
cdr3_aa: CASSHGTVRSYEQYF
d_call: TRBD1
j_call: TRBJ2-7
v_call: TRBV4-1
clone_size: NA

cdr3_nt: TGTGCCAGCAGCTTATTTTCGCAGGGGACGAACACTGAAGCTTTCTTT
cdr3_aa: CASSLFSQGTNTEAFF
d_call: NA
j_call: TRBJ1-1
v_call: TRBV7-2
clone_size: NA

cdr3_nt: TGCGCCAGCAGTCAACGGGTTGTCTCACTCGGGTCCTACGAGCAGTACTTC
cdr3_aa: CASSQRVVSLGSYEQYF
d_call: NA
j_call: TRBJ2-7
v_call: TRBV23-1
clone_size: NA

cdr3_nt: TGTGCCAGTAGTATCCCGTCTAGTCGAAGCGAGCAGTACTTC
cdr3_aa: CASSIPSSRSEQYF
d_call: NA
j_call: TRBJ2-7
v_call: TRBV19
clone_size: NA

cdr3_nt: TGTGCCAGCGCCTCTCATTTACTGGAGACCCAGTACTTC
cdr3_aa: CASASHLLETQYF
d_call: NA
j_call: TRBJ2-5
v_call: TRBV27
clone_size: NA

cdr3_nt: TGTGCCAGCAGCCAAGATTATGAGTACGAGCAGTACTTC
cdr3_aa: CASSQDYEYEQYF
d_call: NA
j_call: TRBJ2-7
v_call: TRBV14
clone_size: NA

cdr3_nt: TGTGCCAGCAGTCGGGTCTTCCCTAGCTCTGGAAACACCATATATTTT
cdr3_aa: CASSRVFPSSGNTIYF
d_call: NA
j_call: TRBJ1-3
v_call: TRBV28
clone_size: NA

cdr3_nt: TGCGCCAGCAGCTCAAGACTAGCGGGGGGCACAGATACGCAGTATTTT
cdr3_aa: CASSSRLAGGTDTQYF
d_call: TRBD2
j_call: TRBJ2-3
v_call: TRBV5-1
clone_size: NA

cdr3_nt: TGTGCCAGCAGCGCCTCGGGGACAGGGAACAATCAGCCCCAGCATTTT
cdr3_aa: CASSASGTGNNQPQHF
d_call: TRBD1
j_call: TRBJ1-5
v_call: TRBV28
clone_size: NA

cdr3_nt: TGCGCCAGCAGCTTGGGTTATAGCGGAAACACAGATACGCAGTATTTT
cdr3_aa: CASSLGYSGNTDTQYF
d_call: NA
j_call: TRBJ2-3
v_call: TRBV5-1
clone_size: NA

cdr3_nt: TGTGCCTGGAGTCGGGGTAGCCAAGAGACCCAGTACTTC
cdr3_aa: CAWSRGSQETQYF
d_call: NA
j_call: TRBJ2-5
v_call: TRBV30
clone_size: once

cdr3_nt: TGTGCCAGCATCCCGACTAGCGAGGCCACAGATACGCAGTATTTT
cdr3_aa: CASIPTSEATDTQYF
d_call: TRBD2
j_call: TRBJ2-3
v_call: TRBV6-1
clone_size: NA

cdr3_nt: TGCGCCAGCAGTGAGATGTGGACAGGCGAAGCTTTCTTT
cdr3_aa: CASSEMWTGEAFF
d_call: TRBD1
j_call: TRBJ1-1
v_call: TRBV10-1
clone_size: NA

cdr3_nt: TGTGCCAGCAGCTTTGGGGCAGGGAACTCTGGGGCCAACGTCCTGACTTTC
cdr3_aa: CASSFGAGNSGANVLTF
d_call: NA
j_call: TRBJ2-6
v_call: TRBV5-4
clone_size: few

cdr3_nt: TGCGCCAGCAGTGAGGACAGACGCACTGAAGCTTTCTTT
cdr3_aa: CASSEDRRTEAFF
d_call: NA
j_call: TRBJ1-1
v_call: TRBV10-1
clone_size: NA

cdr3_nt: TGCGCCAGCAGCCAGCGAACAGTAGTTCATGGCTACACCTTC
cdr3_aa: CASSQRTVVHGYTF
d_call: NA
j_call: TRBJ1-2
v_call: TRBV4-1
clone_size: NA

cdr3_nt: TGTGCCACCGACAGGGAATTCAATCAGCCCCAGCATTTT
cdr3_aa: CATDREFNQPQHF
d_call: TRBD1
j_call: TRBJ1-5
v_call: TRBV6-1
clone_size: NA

cdr3_nt: TGTGCCAGTCAGGGCTCTGGGGCCAACGTCCTGACTTTC
cdr3_aa: CASQGSGANVLTF
d_call: NA
j_call: TRBJ2-6
v_call: TRBV6-5
clone_size: few

cdr3_nt: TGTGCCAGCAGCTTGGGTTCCGTGGAGTTGGAGACCCAGTACTTC
cdr3_aa: CASSLGSVELETQYF
d_call: NA
j_call: TRBJ2-5
v_call: TRBV5-5
clone_size: NA

cdr3_nt: TGTGCCAGCAGCTTGGGACGGGAGGGAGAAGAGCAGTACTTC
cdr3_aa: CASSLGREGEEQYF
d_call: TRBD2
j_call: TRBJ2-7
v_call: TRBV5-4
clone_size: NA

cdr3_nt: TGCGCCAGCAGCCCGACAGGGAACACTGAAGCTTTCTTT
cdr3_aa: CASSPTGNTEAFF
d_call: NA
j_call: TRBJ1-1
v_call: TRBV5-1
clone_size: NA